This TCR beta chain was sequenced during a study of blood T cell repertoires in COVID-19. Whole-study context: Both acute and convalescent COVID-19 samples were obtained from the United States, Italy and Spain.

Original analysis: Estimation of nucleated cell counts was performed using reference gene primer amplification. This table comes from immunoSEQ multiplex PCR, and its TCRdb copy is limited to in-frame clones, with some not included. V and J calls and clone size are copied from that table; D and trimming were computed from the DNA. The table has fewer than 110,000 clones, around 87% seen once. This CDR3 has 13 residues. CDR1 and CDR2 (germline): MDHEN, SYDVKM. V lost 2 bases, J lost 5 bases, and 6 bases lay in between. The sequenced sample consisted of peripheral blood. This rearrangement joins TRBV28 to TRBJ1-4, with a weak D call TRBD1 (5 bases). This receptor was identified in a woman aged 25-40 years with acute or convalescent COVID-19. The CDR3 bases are TGTGCCAGCAGTTTAGGGGGGAATGAAAAACTGTTTTTT. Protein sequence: CASSLGGNEKLFF.